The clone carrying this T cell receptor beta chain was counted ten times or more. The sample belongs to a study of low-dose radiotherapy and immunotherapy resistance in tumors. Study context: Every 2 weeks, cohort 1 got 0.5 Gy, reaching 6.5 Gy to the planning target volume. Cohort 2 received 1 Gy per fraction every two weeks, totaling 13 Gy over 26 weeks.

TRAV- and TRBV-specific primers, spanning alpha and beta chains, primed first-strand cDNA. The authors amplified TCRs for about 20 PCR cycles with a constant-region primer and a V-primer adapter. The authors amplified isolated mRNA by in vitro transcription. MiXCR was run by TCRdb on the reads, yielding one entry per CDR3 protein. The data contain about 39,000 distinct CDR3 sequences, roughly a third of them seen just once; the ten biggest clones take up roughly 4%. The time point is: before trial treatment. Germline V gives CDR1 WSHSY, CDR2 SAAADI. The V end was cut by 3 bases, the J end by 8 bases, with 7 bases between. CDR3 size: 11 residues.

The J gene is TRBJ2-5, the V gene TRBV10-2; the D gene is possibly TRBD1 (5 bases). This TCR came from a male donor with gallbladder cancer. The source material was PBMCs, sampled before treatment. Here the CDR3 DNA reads TGCGCCAGCAGTGAAAGGGGAACCCAGTACTTC. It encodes CASSERGTQYF.